The present T cell receptor beta chain was sequenced within a study of Graves' ophthalmopathy and Graves' hyperthyroidism. Findings and limits, study-wide: Most expanded clonotypes from thyroid (those above 0.001 frequency) were also found in blood.

The sample holds many counts of this clonotype. Its matching antigen is unknown. The germline V gene encodes CDR1 MDHEN and CDR2 SYDVKM. The CDR3 is 11 amino acids. V was cut by 5 bases and J by 12 bases, with 13 bases left in between. Uncontrolled infections, pregnancy, lactation or other autoimmune diseases led to patient exclusion. Amplification from RNA transcripts yielded the TCR beta CDR3 regions. First-round RT-PCR with HTBI primers preceded a second-round multiplex PCR. TCRdb ran MiXCR on the multiplex PCR reads and lists one entry per CDR3 protein. This table has some 370,000 distinct CDR3 sequences, about a sixth appearing once.

J is TRBJ1-2 and V is TRBV28, with unresolved D. This clonotype was sampled from an adult woman with stable Graves' hyperthyroidism. Sequenced sample: peripheral blood. CDR3 DNA sequence: TGTGCCAGCAGTAAAAGTGGGGTCCACACCTTC. This codes for CASSKSGVHTF.